Listed below are T cell receptor beta chains from one sample, sequenced in a study of blood T cell repertoires in COVID-19. Repertoires were generated with immunoSEQ multiplex PCR, while TCRdb's copy carries only in-frame clones and drops some. The sample records 50,000 to 65,000 clones, about 86% being singletons. The sample comprised peripheral blood. These receptors came from a human donor in a cohort sampled during active COVID-19. Both conserved end residues are part of each CDR3. D genes are given only for firm matches. Rows may omit the clone size; those that give it use once, few, many or a size class.

.	TRBV30	TRBD2	TRBJ2-1	CAWSGRAGGNNEQFF	TGTGCCTGGAGTGGGAGAGCGGGAGGGAACAATGAGCAGTTCTTC
.	TRBV28	.	TRBJ1-2	CASTLVRQAEGYTF	TGTGCCAGCACTTTGGTGAGGCAAGCAGAAGGCTACACCTTC
.	TRBV7-2	.	TRBJ2-5	CASSFSEQETQYF	TGTGCCAGCAGCTTTAGCGAACAAGAGACCCAGTACTTC
once	TRBV3-1/TRBV3-2	.	TRBJ2-1	CASSLRGNEQFF	TGTGCCAGCAGCCTAAGGGGAAATGAGCAGTTCTTC
.	TRBV18	.	TRBJ2-6	CASSPAAAGGSGANVLTF	TGTGCCAGCTCACCCGCGGCAGCCGGCGGCTCTGGGGCCAACGTCCTGACTTTC
.	TRBV5-6	TRBD1	TRBJ1-2	CASSPADRASYGYTF	TGTGCCAGCAGCCCCGCAGACAGGGCTTCCTATGGCTACACCTTC
.	TRBV27	TRBD2	TRBJ2-3	CASSSPRRGRTYSTDTQYF	TGTGCCAGCAGTTCCCCTAGGCGCGGGAGGACCTATAGCACAGATACGCAGTATTTT
.	TRBV5-1	TRBD1	TRBJ2-7	CASSLPGTGVNEQYF	TGCGCCAGCAGCCTGCCCGGGACAGGGGTAAACGAGCAGTACTTC
.	TRBV4-1	TRBD2	TRBJ2-7	CASSQGLAPYEQYF	TGCGCCAGCAGCCAAGGACTAGCCCCCTACGAGCAGTACTTC
.	TRBV18	.	TRBJ1-2	CASSLDGANYGYTF	TGTGCCAGCTCGCTTGACGGAGCTAACTATGGCTACACCTTC
.	TRBV10-1	.	TRBJ2-7	CASSESGGWQYF	TGCGCCAGCAGTGAGTCGGGGGGTTGGCAGTACTTC
once	TRBV14	.	TRBJ1-6	CASSQEGGTQTLYNSPLHF	TGTGCCAGCAGCCAAGAAGGAGGAACACAAACTCTCTATAATTCACCCCTCCACTTT
.	TRBV3-1/TRBV3-2	.	TRBJ1-1	CASSPLQGSGEAFF	TGTGCCAGCAGCCCACTACAGGGATCAGGTGAAGCTTTCTTT
.	TRBV6-5	.	TRBJ1-5	CASSETRNQPQHF	TGTGCCAGCAGCGAGACACGGAATCAGCCCCAGCATTTT
once	TRBV19	TRBD2	TRBJ2-2	CASSSRTSGKVGELFF	TGTGCCAGTAGTTCCCGGACTAGCGGGAAGGTCGGGGAGCTGTTTTTT
.	TRBV7-8	TRBD2	TRBJ2-3	CASSSQTSGSSDTQYF	TGTGCCAGCAGCTCTCAGACTAGCGGGAGCTCAGATACGCAGTATTTT
.	TRBV19	TRBD1	TRBJ1-5	CASSIPRTGHQPQHF	TGTGCCAGTAGTATACCCCGGACAGGGCATCAGCCCCAGCATTTT
.	TRBV2	.	TRBJ1-2	CASSPGWSGYTF	TGTGCCAGCAGTCCGGGATGGTCGGGCTACACCTTC
.	TRBV21-1	.	TRBJ2-5	CASSKGPEETQYF	TGTGCCAGCAGCAAAGGCCCGGAAGAGACCCAGTACTTC
.	TRBV3-1/TRBV3-2	.	TRBJ1-5	CASSQRDQPQHF	TGTGCCAGCAGCCAGCGAGATCAGCCCCAGCATTTT
.	TRBV28	TRBD2	TRBJ2-2	CASSPGGLAGAVGGELFF	TGTGCCAGCAGCCCCGGGGGCCTAGCGGGAGCCGTGGGCGGGGAGCTGTTTTTT
.	TRBV19	.	TRBJ1-1	CASSIFNEAFF	TGTGCCAGTAGTATCTTTAATGAAGCTTTCTTT
.	TRBV5-4	TRBD1	TRBJ2-2	CASSSRGREELFF	TGTGCCAGCAGCTCTAGGGGGCGCGAGGAGCTGTTTTTT
.	TRBV19	TRBD2	TRBJ2-5	CASSRLAGGETQYF	TGTGCCAGTAGTCGACTAGCGGGAGGGGAGACCCAGTACTTC
.	TRBV19	TRBD2	TRBJ2-2	CASSSGTRWTGELFF	TGTGCCAGTAGTTCCGGGACTAGGTGGACCGGGGAGCTGTTTTTT
.	TRBV27	TRBD2	TRBJ2-5	CASSPLAQRRGTQYF	TGTGCCAGCAGCCCACTAGCGCAAAGGAGAGGGACCCAGTACTTC
.	TRBV5-1	.	TRBJ2-3	CASSPAGTPLRTDTQYF	TGCGCCAGCAGCCCTGCCGGGACACCGCTACGCACAGATACGCAGTATTTT